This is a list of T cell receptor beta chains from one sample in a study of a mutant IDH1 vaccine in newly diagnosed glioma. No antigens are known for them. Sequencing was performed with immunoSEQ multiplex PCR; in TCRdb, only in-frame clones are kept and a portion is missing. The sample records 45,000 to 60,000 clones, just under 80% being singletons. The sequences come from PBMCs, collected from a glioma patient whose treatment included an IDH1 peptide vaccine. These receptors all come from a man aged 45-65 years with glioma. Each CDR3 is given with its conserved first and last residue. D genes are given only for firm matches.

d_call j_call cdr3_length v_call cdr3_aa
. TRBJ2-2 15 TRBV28 CASSSLGAFTGELFF
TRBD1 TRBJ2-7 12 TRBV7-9 CASSLDRGEQYF
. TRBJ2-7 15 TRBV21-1 CASSKGRGPSYEQYF
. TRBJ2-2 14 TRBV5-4 CASRKGRDNGELFF
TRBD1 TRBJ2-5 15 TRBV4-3 CASSQDFTGGQTQYF
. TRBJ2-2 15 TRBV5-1 CASSIFYGRTGELFF
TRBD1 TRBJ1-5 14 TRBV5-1 CASSLGTGNQPQHF
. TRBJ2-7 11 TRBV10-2 CASSPVSEQYF
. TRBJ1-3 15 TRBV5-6 CASSLPLGRGNTIYF
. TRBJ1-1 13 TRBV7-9 CASSRDIDTEAFF
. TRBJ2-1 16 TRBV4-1 CASSPGVSVSYNEQFF
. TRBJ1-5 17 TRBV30 CAWAVKGQMWSNQPQHF
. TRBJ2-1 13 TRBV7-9 CASSLVRADEQFF
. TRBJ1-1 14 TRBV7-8 CASSLAGSATEAFF
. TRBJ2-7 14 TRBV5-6 CASARWQGNYEQYF
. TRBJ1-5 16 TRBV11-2 CASSLGVLRSNQPQHF
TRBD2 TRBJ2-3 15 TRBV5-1 CASRSGGGSTDTQYF
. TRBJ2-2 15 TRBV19 CASSILASNTGELFF
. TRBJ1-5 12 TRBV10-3 CAIGGFEQPQHF
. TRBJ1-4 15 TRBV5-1 CASSLGSGDNEKLFF
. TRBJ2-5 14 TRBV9 CASTGTGTEETQYF
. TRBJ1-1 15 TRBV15 CATSRRGPAPGEAFF
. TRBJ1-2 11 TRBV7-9 CASSLASGYTF
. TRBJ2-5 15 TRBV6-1 CASSPLLDSQETQYF
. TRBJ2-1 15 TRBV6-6 CASSATGTSYNEQFF
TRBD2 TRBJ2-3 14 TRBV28 CASSLGLLTDTQYF
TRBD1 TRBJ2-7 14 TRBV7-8 CASSLGTASYEQYF
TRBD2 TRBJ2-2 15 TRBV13 CASSLDSGGVGELFF
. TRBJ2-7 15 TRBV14 CASSRGAFSSYEQYF
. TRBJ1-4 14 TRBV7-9 CASSLDWTDEKLFF
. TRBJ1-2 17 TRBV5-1 CASSSKSTGTRIYGYTF
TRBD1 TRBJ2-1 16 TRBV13 CASSLIPTGNQDEQFF
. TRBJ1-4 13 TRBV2 CASIGKGREKLFF
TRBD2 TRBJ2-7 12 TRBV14 CASSTWEGEQYF
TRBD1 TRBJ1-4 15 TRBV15 CATSRDTQGYEKLFF
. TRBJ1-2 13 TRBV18 CASSSERNYGYTF
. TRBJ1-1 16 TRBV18 CASSPRPGERYTEAFF